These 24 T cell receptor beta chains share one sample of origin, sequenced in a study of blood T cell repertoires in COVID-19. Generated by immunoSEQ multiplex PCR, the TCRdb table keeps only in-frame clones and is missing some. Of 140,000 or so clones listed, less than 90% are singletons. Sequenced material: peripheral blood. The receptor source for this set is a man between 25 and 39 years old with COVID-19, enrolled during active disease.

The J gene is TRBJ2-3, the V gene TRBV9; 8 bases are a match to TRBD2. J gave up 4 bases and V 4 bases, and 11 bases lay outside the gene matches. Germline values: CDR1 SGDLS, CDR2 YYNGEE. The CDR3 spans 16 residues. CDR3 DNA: TGTGCCAGCAGCCCAAGGCCGCGGGAGGTGGCAGATACGCAGTATTTT. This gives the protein CASSPRPREVADTQYF.

The CDR3 is CSVEGRAGGSSDTQYF. The CDR3 DNA is TGCAGCGTTGAAGGGCGGGCAGGGGGCAGTTCGGATACGCAGTATTTT. The V and J genes are TRBV29-1 and TRBJ2-3; 8 positions match TRBD1. The CDR3 is 16 residues long. The J segment lost 6 bases and the V segment lost 1 base, leaving 12 bases of the junction unmatched. Germline V gives CDR1 SQVTM, CDR2 ANQGSEA.

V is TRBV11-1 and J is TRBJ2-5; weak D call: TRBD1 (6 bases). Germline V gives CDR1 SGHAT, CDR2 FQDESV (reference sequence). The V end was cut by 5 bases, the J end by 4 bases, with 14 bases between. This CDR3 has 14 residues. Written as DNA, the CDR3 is TGTGCCAGCAGCCCCCCAGGGGTCGTAGAGACCCAGTACTTC. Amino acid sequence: CASSPPGVVETQYF. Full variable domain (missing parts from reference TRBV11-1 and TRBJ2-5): EAEVAQSPRYKITEKSQAVAFWCDPISGHATLYWYRQILGQGPELLVQFQDESVVDDSQLPKDRFSAERLKGVDSTLKIQPAELGDSAMYLCASSPPGVVETQYFGPGTRLLVL.

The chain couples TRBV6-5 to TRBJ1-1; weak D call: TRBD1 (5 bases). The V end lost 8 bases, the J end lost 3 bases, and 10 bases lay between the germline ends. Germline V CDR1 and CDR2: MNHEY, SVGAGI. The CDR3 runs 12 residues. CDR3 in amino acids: CASGASDTEAFF. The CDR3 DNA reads TGTGCCAGCGGGGCTTCGGACACTGAAGCTTTCTTT.

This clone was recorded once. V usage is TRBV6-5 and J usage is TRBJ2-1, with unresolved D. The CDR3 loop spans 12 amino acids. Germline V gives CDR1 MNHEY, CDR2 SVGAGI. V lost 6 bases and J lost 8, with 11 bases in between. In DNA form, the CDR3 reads TGTGCCAGCAGGCTTCGAGCCCATGAGCAGTTCTTC. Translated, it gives CASRLRAHEQFF.

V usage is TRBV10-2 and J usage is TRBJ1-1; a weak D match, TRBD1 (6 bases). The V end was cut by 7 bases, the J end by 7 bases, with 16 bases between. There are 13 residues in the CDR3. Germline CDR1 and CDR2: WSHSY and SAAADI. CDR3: CASTGGAVSEAFF. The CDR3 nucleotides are TGCGCCAGCACTGGGGGGGCTGTGAGTGAAGCTTTCTTT.

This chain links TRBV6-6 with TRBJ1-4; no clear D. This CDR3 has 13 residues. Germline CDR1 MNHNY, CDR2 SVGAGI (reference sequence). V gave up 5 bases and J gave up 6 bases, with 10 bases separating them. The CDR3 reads CASSPDTDEKLFF. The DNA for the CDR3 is TGTGCCAGCAGTCCAGACACCGATGAAAAACTGTTTTTT.

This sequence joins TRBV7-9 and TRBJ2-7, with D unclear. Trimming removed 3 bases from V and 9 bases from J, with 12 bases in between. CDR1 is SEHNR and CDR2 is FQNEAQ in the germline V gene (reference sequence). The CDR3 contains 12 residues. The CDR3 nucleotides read TGTGCCAGCAGCTTCCAGAGGCAGAGGCAGTACTTC. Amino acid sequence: CASSFQRQRQYF. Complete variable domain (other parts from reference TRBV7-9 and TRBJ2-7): DTGVSQNPRHKITKRGQNVTFRCDPISEHNRLYWYRQTLGQGPEFLTYFQNEAQLEKSRLLSDRFSAERPKGSFSTLEIQRTEQGDSAMYLCASSFQRQRQYFGPGTRLTVT.

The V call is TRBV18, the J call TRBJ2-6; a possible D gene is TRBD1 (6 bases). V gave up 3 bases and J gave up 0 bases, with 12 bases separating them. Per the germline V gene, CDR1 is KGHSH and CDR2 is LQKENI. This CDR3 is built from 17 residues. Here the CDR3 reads CASSPPDSLSGANVLTF. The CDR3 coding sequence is TGTGCCAGCTCACCTCCGGACAGCCTCTCTGGGGCCAACGTCCTGACTTTC.

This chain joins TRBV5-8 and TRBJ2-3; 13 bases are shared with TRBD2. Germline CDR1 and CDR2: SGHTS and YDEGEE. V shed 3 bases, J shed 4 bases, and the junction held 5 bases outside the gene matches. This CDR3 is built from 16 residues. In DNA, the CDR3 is TGTGCCAGCAGCTCCGGGACTAGCGGGATCGCAGATACGCAGTATTTT. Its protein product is CASSSGTSGIADTQYF.

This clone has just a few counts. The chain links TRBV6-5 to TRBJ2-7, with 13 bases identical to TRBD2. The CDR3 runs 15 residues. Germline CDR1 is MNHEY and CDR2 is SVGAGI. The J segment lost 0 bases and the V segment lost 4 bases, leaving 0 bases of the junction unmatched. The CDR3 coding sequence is TGTGCCAGCAGTTGGACTAGCGGGAGCTCCTACGAGCAGTACTTC. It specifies CASSWTSGSSYEQYF.

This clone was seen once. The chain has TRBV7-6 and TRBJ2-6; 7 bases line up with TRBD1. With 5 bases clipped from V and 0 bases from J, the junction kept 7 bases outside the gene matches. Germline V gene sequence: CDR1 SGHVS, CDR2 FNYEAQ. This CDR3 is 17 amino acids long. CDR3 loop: CASSAGQDDSGANVLTF. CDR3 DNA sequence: TGTGCCAGCAGCGCCGGACAGGACGACTCTGGGGCCAACGTCCTGACTTTC. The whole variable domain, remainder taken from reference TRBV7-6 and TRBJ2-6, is GAGVSQSPRYKVTKRGQDVALRCDPISGHVSLYWYRQALGQGPEFLTYFNYEAQQDKSGLPNDRFSAERPEGSISTLTIQRTEQRDSAMYRCASSAGQDDSGANVLTFGAGSRLTVL.

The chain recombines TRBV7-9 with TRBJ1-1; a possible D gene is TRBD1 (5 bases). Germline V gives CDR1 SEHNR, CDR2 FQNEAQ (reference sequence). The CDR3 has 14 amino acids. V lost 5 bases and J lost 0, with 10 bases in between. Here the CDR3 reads CASSQGNMNTEAFF. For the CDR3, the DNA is TGTGCCAGCAGCCAGGGCAACATGAACACTGAAGCTTTCTTT.

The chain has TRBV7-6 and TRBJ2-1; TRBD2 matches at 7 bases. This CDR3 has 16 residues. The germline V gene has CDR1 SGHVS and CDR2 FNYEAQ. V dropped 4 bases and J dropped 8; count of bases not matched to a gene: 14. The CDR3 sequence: CASSWMGGGRVHEQFF. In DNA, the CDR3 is TGTGCCAGCAGCTGGATGGGGGGGGGAAGAGTCCATGAGCAGTTCTTC.

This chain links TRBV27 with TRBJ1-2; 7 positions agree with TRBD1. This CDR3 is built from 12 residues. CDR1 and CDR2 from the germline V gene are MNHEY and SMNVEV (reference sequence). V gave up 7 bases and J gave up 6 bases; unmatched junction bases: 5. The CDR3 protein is CASKTGIHGYTF. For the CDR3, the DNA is TGTGCCAGCAAGACAGGGATCCATGGCTACACCTTC.

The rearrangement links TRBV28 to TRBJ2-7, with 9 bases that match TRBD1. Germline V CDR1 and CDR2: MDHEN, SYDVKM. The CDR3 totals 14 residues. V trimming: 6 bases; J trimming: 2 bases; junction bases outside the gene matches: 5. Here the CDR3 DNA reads TGTGCCAGCAGCCGACAGGGGGATACCTACGAGCAGTACTTC. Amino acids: CASSRQGDTYEQYF. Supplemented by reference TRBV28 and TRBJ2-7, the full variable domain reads DVKVTQSSRYLVKRTGEKVFLECVQDMDHENMFWYRQDPGLGLRLIYFSYDVKMKEKGDIPEGYSVSREKKERFSLILESASTNQTSMYLCASSRQGDTYEQYFGPGTRLTVT.

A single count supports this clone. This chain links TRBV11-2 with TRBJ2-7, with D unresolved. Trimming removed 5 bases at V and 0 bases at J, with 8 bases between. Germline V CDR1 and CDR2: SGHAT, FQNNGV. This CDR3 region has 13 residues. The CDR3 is CASSNGPSYEQYF. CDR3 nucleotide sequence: TGTGCCAGCAGCAACGGTCCCTCCTACGAGCAGTACTTC.

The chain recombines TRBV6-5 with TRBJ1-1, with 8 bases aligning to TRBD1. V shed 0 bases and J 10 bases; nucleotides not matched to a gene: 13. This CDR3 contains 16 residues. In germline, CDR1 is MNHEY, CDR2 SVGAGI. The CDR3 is CASSYSAFGQGHGAFF. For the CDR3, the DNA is TGTGCCAGCAGTTACTCGGCCTTTGGACAGGGTCACGGAGCTTTCTTT.

Written as DNA, the CDR3 is TGTGCCAGCAGTTTAGCGCAGGGGAACGAGCAGTACTTC. It yields the protein CASSLAQGNEQYF. The chain links TRBV27 to TRBJ2-7; maybe TRBD1 (6 bases). Germline lookup yields CDR1 MNHEY and CDR2 SMNVEV (reference sequence). The CDR3 extends over 13 amino acids. Trimming took 2 bases from V and 5 from J, leaving 10 bases between them.

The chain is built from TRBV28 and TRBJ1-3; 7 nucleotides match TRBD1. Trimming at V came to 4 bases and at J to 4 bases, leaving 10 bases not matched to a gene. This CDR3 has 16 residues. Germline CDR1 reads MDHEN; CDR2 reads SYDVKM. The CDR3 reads CASSSPGGLGGNTIYF. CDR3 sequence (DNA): TGTGCCAGCAGTTCCCCAGGGGGATTGGGGGGAAACACCATATATTTT.

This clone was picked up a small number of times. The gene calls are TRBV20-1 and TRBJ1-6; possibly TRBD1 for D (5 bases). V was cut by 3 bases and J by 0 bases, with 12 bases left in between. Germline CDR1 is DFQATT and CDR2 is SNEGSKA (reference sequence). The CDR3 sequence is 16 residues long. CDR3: CSASRTTSSYNSPLHF. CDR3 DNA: TGCAGTGCTAGTAGGACAACGAGCTCCTATAATTCACCCCTCCACTTT.

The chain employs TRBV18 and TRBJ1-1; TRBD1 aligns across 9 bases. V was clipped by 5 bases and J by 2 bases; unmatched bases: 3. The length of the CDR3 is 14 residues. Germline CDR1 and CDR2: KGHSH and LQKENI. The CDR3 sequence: CASSVTGGNTEAFF. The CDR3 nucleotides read TGTGCCAGCTCAGTTACAGGGGGCAACACTGAAGCTTTCTTT.

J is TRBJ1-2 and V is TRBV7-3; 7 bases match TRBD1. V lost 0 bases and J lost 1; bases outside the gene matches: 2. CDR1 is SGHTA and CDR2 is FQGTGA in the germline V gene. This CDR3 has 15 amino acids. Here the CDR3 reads CASSLTPGGNYGYTF. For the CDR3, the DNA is TGTGCCAGCAGCTTAACGCCAGGGGGTAACTATGGCTACACCTTC.

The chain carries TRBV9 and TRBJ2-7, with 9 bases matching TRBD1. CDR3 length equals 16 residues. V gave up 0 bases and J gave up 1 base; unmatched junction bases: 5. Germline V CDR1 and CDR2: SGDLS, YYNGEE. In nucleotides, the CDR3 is TGTGCCAGCAGCGTAGGAAACAGGGGGCTATCCTACGAGCAGTACTTC. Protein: CASSVGNRGLSYEQYF.